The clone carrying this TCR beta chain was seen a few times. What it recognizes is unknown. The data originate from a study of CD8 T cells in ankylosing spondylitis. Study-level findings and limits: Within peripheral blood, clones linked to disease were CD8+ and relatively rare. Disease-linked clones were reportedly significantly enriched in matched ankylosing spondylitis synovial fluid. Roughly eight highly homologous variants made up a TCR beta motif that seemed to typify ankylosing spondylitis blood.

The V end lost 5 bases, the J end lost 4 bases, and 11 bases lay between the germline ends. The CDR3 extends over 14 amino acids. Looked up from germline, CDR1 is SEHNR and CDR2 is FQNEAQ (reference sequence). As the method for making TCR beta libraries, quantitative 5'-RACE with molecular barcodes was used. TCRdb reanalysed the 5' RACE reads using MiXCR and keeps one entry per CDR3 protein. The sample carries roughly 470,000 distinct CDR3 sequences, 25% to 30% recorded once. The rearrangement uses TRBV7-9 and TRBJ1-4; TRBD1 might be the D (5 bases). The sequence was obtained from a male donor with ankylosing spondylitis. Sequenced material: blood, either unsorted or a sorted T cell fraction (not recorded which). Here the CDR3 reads CASSATAGNEKLFF. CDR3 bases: TGTGCCAGCAGCGCGACAGCGGGTAATGAAAAACTGTTTTTT. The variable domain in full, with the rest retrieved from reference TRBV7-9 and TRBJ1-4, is DTGVSQNPRHKITKRGQNVTFRCDPISEHNRLYWYRQTLGQGPEFLTYFQNEAQLEKSRLLSDRFSAERPKGSFSTLEIQRTEQGDSAMYLCASSATAGNEKLFFGSGTQLSVL.